Below are 15 T cell receptor beta chains sequenced from a single sample in a study of human T cells and chemical hapten exposure. Time point described: patch test 2, 6 weeks after DPC sensitization. The treatment: therapeutic diphenylcyclopropenone sensitization with weekly scalp DPC. MiXCR, run by TCRdb on the RACE reads, gives a single entry per CDR3 protein. Of 65,000 to 100,000 distinct CDR3 sequences in the sample, 6.6% were seen once. This specimen was whole blood, taken in connection with sensitization to the hapten diphenylcyclopropenone (DPC). These receptors were obtained from a young woman with alopecia areata. Some clones in this sample may be carry-over from other donors' samples.

V is TRBV3-1 and J is TRBJ1-1; D remains unclear. Germline assignment: CDR1 LGHDT and CDR2 YNNKEL (reference sequence). Trimming removed 4 bases at V and 1 base at J, with 10 bases between. The CDR3 sequence is 14 residues long. Here the CDR3 DNA reads TGTGCCAGCAGCCTAATGAGCGCGAACACTGAAGCTTTCTTT. The encoded protein is CASSLMSANTEAFF.

Only a few counts were recorded for this clonotype. The chain uses TRBV20-1 and TRBJ2-5, with D maybe TRBD1 (6 bases). Deletions cut 6 bases from V and 7 bases from J, with 21 bases between. Looked up from germline, CDR1 is DFQATT and CDR2 is SNEGSKA (reference sequence). This CDR3 comprises 14 residues. This chain's CDR3 is CSAPKAGDRGTQYF. The DNA of the CDR3 is TGCAGTGCCCCAAAGGCAGGGGATAGAGGGACCCAGTACTTC.

This clonotype was detected a few times. The chain uses TRBV4-1 and TRBJ2-3; TRBD2 matches 12 bases. Trimming took 0 bases from V and 0 from J; bases not matched to a gene: 4. The CDR3 is made up of 18 amino acids. Germline values: CDR1 MGHRA, CDR2 YSYEKL. The CDR3 DNA reads TGCGCCAGCAGCCAAGAACTAGCGGGGGGATCTAGCACAGATACGCAGTATTTT. Its translation is CASSQELAGGSSTDTQYF.

This clonotype was detected many times. The genes are TRBV25-1 and TRBJ1-2; weak D call: TRBD1 (5 bases). The V end lost 6 bases, the J end lost 4 bases, and 15 bases lay between the germline ends. The CDR3 runs to 14 residues. In germline, CDR1 is MGHDK, CDR2 SYGVNS. This CDR3 is CASRSEGRSYGYTF. CDR3 DNA: TGTGCCAGCAGGAGTGAGGGGCGCAGCTATGGCTACACCTTC.

This clonotype was observed at least ten times. V is TRBV11-2 and J is TRBJ1-1; D is perhaps TRBD1 (6 bases). The germline gives CDR1 SGHAT, CDR2 FQNNGV. The V end lost 5 bases, the J end lost 2 bases, and 18 bases lay between the germline ends. The CDR3 extends over 16 amino acids. CDR3 loop: CASSPTSGGRNTEAFF. The CDR3, as DNA: TGTGCCAGCAGCCCTACCTCCGGGGGCAGAAACACTGAAGCTTTCTTT.

V is TRBV12-3 or TRBV12-4 and J is TRBJ1-4; D gene ambiguous. This CDR3 contains 15 residues. V lost 1 base and J 6 bases, leaving 12 bases between the germline ends. The CDR3 sequence: CASSLEGPGDEKLFF. The CDR3 bases are TGTGCCAGCAGTTTAGAAGGGCCCGGAGATGAAAAACTGTTTTTT.

This clonotype was recorded many times. The V and J genes are TRBV3-1 and TRBJ2-7, with 7 bases matching TRBD2. Per the germline V gene, CDR1 is LGHDT and CDR2 is YNNKEL (reference sequence). V was pared by 2 bases and J by 1 base, with 5 bases of the junction left unmatched. The CDR3 contains 15 residues. The CDR3, as DNA: TGTGCCAGCAGCCAAATGAGCGGGGAATCCTACGAGCAGTACTTC. Residues: CASSQMSGESYEQYF.

This clonotype was found many times. J is TRBJ2-3 and V is TRBV3-1; D is uncertain. The germline gives CDR1 LGHDT, CDR2 YNNKEL (reference sequence). Between the trimmed V and J ends, which lost 3 bases and 1 base, there was a span of 5 bases. This CDR3 is 13 amino acids long. CDR3 protein: CASSHSGTDTQYF. For the CDR3, the DNA is TGTGCCAGCAGCCATTCAGGCACAGATACGCAGTATTTT.

A note on this clonotype: Possible read error: a much larger clone is one base away. The rearrangement uses TRBV7-6 and TRBJ2-2, with 7 bases fitting TRBD1. The CDR3 is 15 amino acids. CDR1 and CDR2 from the germline V gene are SGHVS and FNYEAQ. The CDR3 loop reads CASSLRGGDTGELVF. The DNA of the CDR3 is TGTGCCAGCAGCTTACGAGGGGGCGACACCGGGGAGCTGGTTTTT. Combining the CDR3 with reference TRBV7-6 and TRBJ2-2 gives the whole variable domain GAGVSQSPRYKVTKRGQDVALRCDPISGHVSLYWYRQALGQGPEFLTYFNYEAQQDKSGLPNDRFSAERPEGSISTLTIQRTEQRDSAMYRCASSLRGGDTGELVFGEGSRLTVL.

This clonotype has at least ten counts. V usage is TRBV30 and J usage is TRBJ1-1; D remains unclear. With 5 bases removed from V and 5 bases from J, the gap between germline ends came to 9 bases. The CDR3 length is 11 residues. Germline loops: CDR1 GTSNPN, CDR2 SVGIG (reference sequence). The CDR3: CAWVQWTEAFF. CDR3 in DNA: TGTGCCTGGGTTCAGTGGACTGAAGCTTTCTTT.

This clonotype was observed many times. The chain uses TRBV7-2 and TRBJ2-1; the D gene could be TRBD1 or TRBD2 (5 bases each). The CDR3 loop spans 16 amino acids. Germline V lookup: CDR1 SGHTA, CDR2 FQGNSA. V dropped 2 bases and J dropped 15 bases, with 26 bases sitting between them. CDR3 sequence: CASSLSAGTLSWDSFF. CDR3 coding DNA: TGTGCCAGCAGCTTATCCGCCGGGACCCTCTCCTGGGATTCGTTCTTC.

The sample holds many counts of this clonotype. The chain has TRBV7-8 and TRBJ1-2; 7 bases align to TRBD1. Germline V gene lookup returns CDR1 SGHVS and CDR2 FQNEAQ. CDR3 size: 14 residues. J gave up 4 bases and V 5 bases, and 7 bases lay outside the gene matches. CDR3 protein: CASSPRQGPYGYTF. The CDR3 DNA reads as TGTGCCAGCAGCCCTAGACAGGGACCCTATGGCTACACCTTC.

This clonotype came up many times. The chain recombines TRBV7-9 with TRBJ2-1, with TRBD1 identical over 9 bases. CDR1 and CDR2 (germline): SEHNR, FQNEAQ (reference sequence). Trimming cost V 5 bases and J 0 bases; bases outside gene matches: 11. This CDR3 is built from 18 residues. As DNA, the CDR3 is TGTGCCAGCAGCCAGACAGGGGGAAACCCTAGCTCCTACAATGAGCAGTTCTTC. Its translation is CASSQTGGNPSSYNEQFF.

This clonotype was seen ten or more times. The rearrangement joins TRBV7-9 to TRBJ2-1; D ambiguous. This CDR3 is built from 12 residues. Trimming stripped 3 bases from V and 7 bases from J, with 7 bases between. Germline V lookup: CDR1 SEHNR, CDR2 FQNEAQ (reference sequence). The DNA of the CDR3 is TGTGCCAGCAGCTTTATAGGGAATGAGCAGTTCTTC. Translation: CASSFIGNEQFF. Together with reference TRBV7-9 and TRBJ2-1, the CDR3 gives the full variable domain: DTGVSQNPRHKITKRGQNVTFRCDPISEHNRLYWYRQTLGQGPEFLTYFQNEAQLEKSRLLSDRFSAERPKGSFSTLEIQRTEQGDSAMYLCASSFIGNEQFFGPGTRLTVL.

This clonotype has at least ten counts. This chain connects TRBV4-1 to TRBJ2-7; D is perhaps TRBD1 or TRBD2 (5 bases each). Germline lookup yields CDR1 MGHRA and CDR2 YSYEKL. Trimming removed 3 bases at V and 2 bases at J, with 14 bases between. The CDR3 covers 15 residues. CDR3 coding DNA: TGCGCCAGCAGCCACGCACGGGACGGAGCCTACGAGCAGTACTTC. Protein product: CASSHARDGAYEQYF.